This T cell receptor beta chain derives from a study of T cells after yellow fever vaccination. At the level of the study: SMART-Seq v4 Ultra Low Input prepared the low-cell-number fractions.

About this clonotype itself: No antigen is known for it.

By 5'RACE template switching, TCR cDNA was produced, with a universal primer site and UMIs added in the process. MiXCR, applied by TCRdb to the 5' RACE reads, yields one record per CDR3 protein. Of some 320,000 distinct CDR3 sequences detected, approximately 9% appear once; the ten largest clones hold roughly 18%. Study results and limitations: Most clones from primary vaccination were detected again post-booster (about 96% CD4, roughly 90% CD8). Just a small share of clonotypes turned up in the CD4 compartment as well as the CD8 compartment.

Per germline, CDR1 DFQATT and CDR2 SNEGSKA (reference sequence). CDR3 size: 13 residues. Trimming shortened V by 3 bases and J by 7 bases, and 15 bases separated the two germline ends. The chain carries TRBV20-1 and TRBJ1-2, with D perhaps matching TRBD1 (5 bases). The material sequenced was PBMCs, taken on the day of the first yellow fever vaccination. This receptor was identified in a man between 18 and 35 years old who received the YFV17D yellow fever vaccine. The CDR3 DNA reads TGCAGTGCTAGTCCCGCGGGGCTTTCTGGCTACACCTTC. It yields the protein CSASPAGLSGYTF.